The 30 T cell receptor beta chains given below trace back to one sample, sequenced in a study of blood T cell repertoires in COVID-19. TCRdb keeps only in-frame clones here, not all; method: immunoSEQ multiplex PCR. The repertoire holds some 150,000 clones, with just under 85% as singletons. Specimen: peripheral blood. These receptors originate from a middle-aged man who had recovered from COVID-19.

This clone has only one observation. The chain links TRBV7-2 to TRBJ2-3; 11 bases are shared with TRBD2. Trimming cost V 5 bases and J 6 bases; bases outside gene matches: 4. The CDR3 runs 14 residues. The germline V gene encodes CDR1 SGHTA and CDR2 FQGNSA. The CDR3 nucleotides read TGTGCCAGCAGCCATAGCGGGGGGGTGGATACGCAGTATTTT. This gives the protein CASSHSGGVDTQYF.

The V and J genes are TRBV4-1 and TRBJ2-2; TRBD2 aligns across 10 bases. Losses at the gene ends were 1 base for V and 5 bases for J; bases not matched to a gene: 10. The CDR3 is made up of 18 amino acids. Germline CDR1 is MGHRA and CDR2 is YSYEKL. CDR3 bases: TGCGCCAGCAGCCAAGGGGCTAGCGGGAGAGTGGGGACCGGGGAGCTGTTTTTT. Translated, it gives CASSQGASGRVGTGELFF.

The chain recombines TRBV29-1 with TRBJ1-2; perhaps TRBD1 as D (6 bases). V shed 4 bases and J shed 1 base, with 13 bases lying between them. The CDR3 length is 14 residues. CDR1 is SQVTM and CDR2 is ANQGSEA in the germline V gene. CDR3 in amino acids: CSVGGGDNNYGYTF. CDR3 DNA: TGCAGCGTTGGGGGAGGGGACAATAACTATGGCTACACCTTC.

The genes are TRBV19 and TRBJ2-7; D is perhaps TRBD1 (5 bases). CDR1 LNHDA and CDR2 SQIVND come from the germline V gene (reference sequence). The CDR3 extends over 13 amino acids. Trimming took 5 bases from V and 6 from J, leaving 14 bases between them. In nucleotides, the CDR3 is TGTGCCAGTAGTGTCCAGGGTATAGGCGAGCAGTACTTC. This codes for CASSVQGIGEQYF.

The chain recombines TRBV7-9 with TRBJ1-3; D not resolved. CDR3 length: 12 amino acids. Germline values: CDR1 SEHNR, CDR2 FQNEAQ (reference sequence). Trimming stripped 5 bases from V and 4 bases from J, with 6 bases between. The CDR3 DNA sequence: TGTGCCAGCAGCATTCCAGGAAACACCATATATTTT. Encoded protein: CASSIPGNTIYF.

The chain employs TRBV12-3 or TRBV12-4 and TRBJ2-7, with a weak D call TRBD1 (6 bases). The length of the CDR3 is 13 residues. V was clipped by 1 base and J by 4 bases, with 8 bases between them. The CDR3 sequence is CASSLGTDYEQYF. CDR3 nucleotides: TGTGCCAGCAGTTTAGGGACAGATTACGAGCAGTACTTC.

CDR3 nucleotide sequence: TGTGCCAGCGGCCCTCATCCCTACGAGCAGTACTTC. This gives the protein CASGPHPYEQYF. This chain joins TRBV12-3 or TRBV12-4 and TRBJ2-7; D unclear. The CDR3 length is 12 residues. V lost 8 bases and J 2 bases, leaving 10 bases between the germline ends.

V gene TRBV7-9 combines with J gene TRBJ2-4; perhaps TRBD2 as D (5 bases). This CDR3 comprises 17 residues. From germline, CDR1 is SEHNR and CDR2 FQNEAQ (reference sequence). V was trimmed by 1 base and J by 3 bases, leaving 16 bases between them. CDR3 sequence (DNA): TGTGCCAGCAGCTTAGGGGCGGGCGTAGACGGCAAAAACATTCAGTACTTC. Its protein product is CASSLGAGVDGKNIQYF.

The gene calls are TRBV28 and TRBJ1-4; D might be TRBD1 (6 bases). Germline V gene data show CDR1 as MDHEN and CDR2 as SYDVKM. This CDR3 region has 13 residues. Trimming removed 8 bases from V and 3 bases from J, with 10 bases in between. CDR3 amino acids: CASAGAPNEKLFF. CDR3 sequence (DNA): TGTGCCAGCGCGGGGGCTCCTAATGAAAAACTGTTTTTT.

The chain has TRBV12-3 or TRBV12-4 and TRBJ2-1, with D possibly matching TRBD1 (6 bases). The CDR3 sequence is 11 residues long. Trimming took off 5 bases at V and 10 bases at J, with 9 bases between the two ends. This CDR3 reads CASSTGKEQFF. CDR3 nucleotide sequence: TGTGCCAGCAGTACAGGGAAAGAGCAGTTCTTC.

The chain joins TRBV28 to TRBJ1-4; possibly TRBD1 for D (5 bases). The germline gives CDR1 MDHEN, CDR2 SYDVKM. Trimming removed 8 bases at V and 8 bases at J, with 15 bases between. The CDR3 covers 13 residues. CDR3 bases: TGTGCCAGCGGCGGGGGGAAAGACGAAAAACTGTTTTTT. Its translation is CASGGGKDEKLFF. The variable domain in full, completed from reference TRBV28 and TRBJ1-4, reads DVKVTQSSRYLVKRTGEKVFLECVQDMDHENMFWYRQDPGLGLRLIYFSYDVKMKEKGDIPEGYSVSREKKERFSLILESASTNQTSMYLCASGGGKDEKLFFGSGTQLSVL.

The chain uses TRBV6-2 or TRBV6-3 and TRBJ1-1, with D unclear. Trimming removed 6 bases at V and 1 base at J, with 21 bases between. The length of the CDR3 is 17 residues. The germline CDR1 and CDR2 sequences are MNHEY and SVGEGT. CDR3 region: CASSHPHQSLRNTEAFF. The CDR3 DNA reads as TGTGCCAGCAGCCACCCACATCAGTCCTTAAGGAACACTGAAGCTTTCTTT.

The V and J genes are TRBV6-5 and TRBJ2-7; tentative D call: TRBD2 (5 bases). The CDR3 extends over 15 amino acids. The germline V gene encodes CDR1 MNHEY and CDR2 SVGAGI. Trimming cost V 3 bases and J 2 bases, with 14 bases left between them. The CDR3 region is CASSYWMEVPYEQYF. For the CDR3, the DNA is TGTGCCAGCAGTTATTGGATGGAGGTACCCTACGAGCAGTACTTC.

The chain combines TRBV13 with TRBJ1-2; tentative D call: TRBD1 (5 bases). Trimming took 3 bases from V and 6 from J, leaving 17 bases between them. Germline V gives CDR1 PRHDT, CDR2 FYEKMQ (reference sequence). The CDR3 consists of 15 residues. The CDR3 loop reads CASSFLSRASDGYTF. The CDR3 nucleotides are TGTGCCAGCAGCTTCCTAAGCAGGGCTAGCGATGGCTACACCTTC.

The gene calls are TRBV11-3 and TRBJ2-1; 8 positions agree with TRBD2. V was clipped by 5 bases and J by 6 bases; unmatched bases: 9. Germline loops: CDR1 SGHNT, CDR2 YENEEA. This CDR3 comprises 15 residues. In DNA, the CDR3 is TGTGCCAGCAGCCCGGGACTAGGTAATTCCAATGAGCAGTTCTTC. Translated, it gives CASSPGLGNSNEQFF.

This clone was picked up one time. The V gene is TRBV4-3, the J gene TRBJ1-2; tentative D call: TRBD1 (6 bases). V was clipped by 0 bases and J by 0 bases, with 11 bases between them. This CDR3 is 16 amino acids long. Germline V gene sequence: CDR1 LGHNA, CDR2 YSLEER. Here the CDR3 reads CASSQDWTATNYGYTF. The CDR3 DNA reads TGCGCCAGCAGCCAAGATTGGACAGCGACTAACTATGGCTACACCTTC.

This chain uses TRBV6-5 with TRBJ1-1; no clear D gene. The germline V gene encodes CDR1 MNHEY and CDR2 SVGAGI. V shed 4 bases and J shed 1 base, with 10 bases lying between them. This CDR3 has 14 amino acids. CDR3 DNA: TGTGCCAGCAGTTTATTAGCAACGAACACTGAAGCTTTCTTT. This sequence encodes CASSLLATNTEAFF.

The V call is TRBV6-5, the J call TRBJ2-7, with a weak D call TRBD1 (6 bases). There are 14 residues in the CDR3. V lost 5 bases, J lost 6 bases, and 17 bases lay in between. Germline assignment: CDR1 MNHEY and CDR2 SVGAGI. The CDR3 sequence is CASSQQGPHGEQYF. As DNA, the CDR3 is TGTGCCAGCAGTCAACAGGGTCCCCACGGCGAGCAGTACTTC.

The chain employs TRBV4-2 and TRBJ2-7; D gene ambiguous. The germline CDR1 and CDR2 sequences are LGHNA and YNFKEQ. CDR3 length: 16 amino acids. V was pared by 0 bases and J by 5 bases, with 17 bases between. The CDR3 protein is CASSQDPGGRGNEQYF. In DNA, the CDR3 is TGTGCCAGCAGCCAAGACCCCGGCGGAAGAGGCAACGAGCAGTACTTC.

V is TRBV7-9 and J is TRBJ1-1, with no clear D. Germline values: CDR1 SEHNR, CDR2 FQNEAQ (reference sequence). Between the trimmed V and J ends, which lost 2 bases and 1 base, there was a span of 5 bases. The CDR3 is made up of 13 amino acids. The CDR3 coding sequence is TGTGCCAGCAGCTTAATCTGGAACACTGAAGCTTTCTTT. Its translation is CASSLIWNTEAFF.

V usage is TRBV29-1 and J usage is TRBJ2-7; no reliable D call. The CDR3 is 11 residues long. Trimming shortened V by 4 bases and J by 6 bases, and 10 bases separated the two germline ends. Germline values: CDR1 SQVTM, CDR2 ANQGSEA. The CDR3 DNA sequence: TGCAGCGTTGGCCTATCTGCCGAGCAGTACTTC. This translates into CSVGLSAEQYF.

The V call is TRBV18, the J call TRBJ1-2; the D is unclear. V was shortened by 2 bases and J by 8 bases, with 15 bases between the two germline ends. Germline V lookup: CDR1 KGHSH, CDR2 LQKENI. This CDR3 has 14 amino acids. Here the CDR3 DNA reads TGTGCCAGCTCACCAGGGGAGTTTTTCAACGGCTACACCTTC. This translates into CASSPGEFFNGYTF.

This chain uses TRBV27 with TRBJ2-7; TRBD1 aligns across 8 bases. The length of the CDR3 is 14 residues. V lost 5 bases and J lost 6; bases outside the gene matches: 9. The germline V gene has CDR1 MNHEY and CDR2 SMNVEV (reference sequence). This chain's CDR3 is CASSPGQGALEQYF. In nucleotides, the CDR3 is TGTGCCAGCAGTCCCGGCCAGGGGGCACTCGAGCAGTACTTC.

A single count supports this clone. The genes are TRBV9 and TRBJ2-1; 8 nucleotides line up with TRBD2. V lost 6 bases to trimming and J lost 6 bases; unmatched junction nucleotides: 11. The CDR3 contains 15 residues. CDR1 and CDR2 (germline): SGDLS, YYNGEE. The CDR3 bases are TGTGCCAGCACCAGCTCCGGGGGACTAGGCAATGAGCAGTTCTTC. The encoded protein is CASTSSGGLGNEQFF.

The genes are TRBV29-1 and TRBJ2-5, with 7 bases aligning to TRBD2. The V and J ends lost 7 bases and 3 bases, in that order; junction bases with no gene match: 11. Germline V CDR1 and CDR2: SQVTM, ANQGSEA. The CDR3 contains 14 residues. The CDR3 DNA sequence: TGCAGCGCTAAGGGGAGGGCCGCTAAAGAGACCCAGTACTTC. Translation: CSAKGRAAKETQYF.

The chain combines TRBV29-1 with TRBJ1-5, with D perhaps matching TRBD1 (6 bases). V shed 6 bases and J shed 9 bases, with 12 bases lying between them. Germline V lookup: CDR1 SQVTM, CDR2 ANQGSEA. This CDR3 spans 11 amino acids. CDR3 loop: CSVQGSGPQHF. The CDR3 DNA reads as TGCAGCGTACAGGGTTCCGGGCCCCAGCATTTT.

The gene calls are TRBV10-3 and TRBJ2-1; a possible D gene is TRBD1 (6 bases). Germline assignment: CDR1 ENHRY and CDR2 SYGVKD. CDR3 length: 13 amino acids. V dropped 3 bases and J dropped 9 bases, with 12 bases sitting between them. CDR3 sequence: CAISDAEGGEQFF. The CDR3 DNA reads TGTGCCATCAGTGACGCCGAAGGGGGTGAGCAGTTCTTC.

This chain links TRBV7-2 with TRBJ2-3, with 8 bases that match TRBD1. The CDR3 contains 15 residues. With V trimmed by 4 bases and J by 3 bases, 6 bases remained unmatched. Germline values: CDR1 SGHTA, CDR2 FQGNSA. CDR3 region: CASSYGQGWTDTQYF. CDR3 nucleotides: TGTGCCAGCAGCTACGGACAGGGATGGACAGATACGCAGTATTTT. Full variable domain (remainder filled in from reference TRBV7-2 and TRBJ2-3): GAGVSQSPSNKVTEKGKDVELRCDPISGHTALYWYRQSLGQGLEFLIYFQGNSAPDKSGLPSDRFSAERTGGSVSTLTIQRTQQEDSAVYLCASSYGQGWTDTQYFGPGTRLTVL.

The rearrangement links TRBV6-6 to TRBJ2-4, with D maybe TRBD1 (6 bases). Germline CDR1 MNHNY, CDR2 SVGAGI (reference sequence). The V end was cut by 5 bases, the J end by 2 bases, with 19 bases between. The CDR3 loop spans 17 amino acids. This CDR3 is CASSRYRESLTKNIQYF. The CDR3 DNA sequence: TGTGCCAGCAGTCGCTACAGGGAGTCCTTGACCAAAAACATTCAGTACTTC.

The chain employs TRBV19 and TRBJ2-7, with D possibly being TRBD1 (6 bases). The germline gives CDR1 LNHDA, CDR2 SQIVND (reference sequence). The germline V and J ends were trimmed by 4 bases and 2 bases, with 15 bases remaining between them. The CDR3 sequence is 15 residues long. The CDR3 nucleotides read TGTGCCAGTAGTAAAACGGAGACAGGTACCTACGAGCAGTACTTC. It is translated as CASSKTETGTYEQYF.